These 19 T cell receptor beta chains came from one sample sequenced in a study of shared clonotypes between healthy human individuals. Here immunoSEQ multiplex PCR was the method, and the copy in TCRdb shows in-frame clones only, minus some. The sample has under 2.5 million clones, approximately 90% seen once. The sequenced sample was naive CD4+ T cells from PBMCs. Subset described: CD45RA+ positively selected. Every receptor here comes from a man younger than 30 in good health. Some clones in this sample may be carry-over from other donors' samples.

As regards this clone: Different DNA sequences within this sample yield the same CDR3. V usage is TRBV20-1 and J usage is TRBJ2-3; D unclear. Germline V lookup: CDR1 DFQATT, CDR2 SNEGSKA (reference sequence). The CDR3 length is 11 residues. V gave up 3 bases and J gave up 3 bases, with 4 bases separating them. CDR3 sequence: CSASRTDTQYF. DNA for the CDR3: TGCAGTGCTAGTAGAACAGATACGCAGTATTTT.

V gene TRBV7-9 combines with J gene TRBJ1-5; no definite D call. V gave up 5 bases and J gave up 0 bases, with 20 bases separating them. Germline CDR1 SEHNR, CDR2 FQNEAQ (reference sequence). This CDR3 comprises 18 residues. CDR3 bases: TGTGCCAGCAGCCTCGTTGGACGGCCAGGATATAGCAATCAGCCCCAGCATTTT. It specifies CASSLVGRPGYSNQPQHF.

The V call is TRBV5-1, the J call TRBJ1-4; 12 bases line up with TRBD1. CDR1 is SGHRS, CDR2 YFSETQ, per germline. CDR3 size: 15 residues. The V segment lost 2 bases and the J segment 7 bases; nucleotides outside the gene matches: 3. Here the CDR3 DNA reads TGCGCCAGCAGCTTTGCGGGACAGGGGGCTGAAAAACTGTTTTTT. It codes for CASSFAGQGAEKLFF.

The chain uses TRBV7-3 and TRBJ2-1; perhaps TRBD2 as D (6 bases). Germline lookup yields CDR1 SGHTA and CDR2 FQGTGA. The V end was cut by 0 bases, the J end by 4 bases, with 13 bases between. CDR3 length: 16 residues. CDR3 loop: CASSLTPGVGYNEQFF. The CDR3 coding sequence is TGTGCCAGCAGCTTAACACCGGGAGTAGGGTACAATGAGCAGTTCTTC.

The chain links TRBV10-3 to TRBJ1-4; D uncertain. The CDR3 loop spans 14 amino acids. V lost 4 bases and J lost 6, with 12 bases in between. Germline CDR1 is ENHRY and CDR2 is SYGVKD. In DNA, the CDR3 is TGTGCCATCAGTGCCGGGGAGAGGGATGAAAAACTGTTTTTT. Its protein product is CAISAGERDEKLFF.

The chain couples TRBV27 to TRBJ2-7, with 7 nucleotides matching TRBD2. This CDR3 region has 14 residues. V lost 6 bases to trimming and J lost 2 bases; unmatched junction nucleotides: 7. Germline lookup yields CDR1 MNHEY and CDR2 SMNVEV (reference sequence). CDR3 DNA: TGTGCCAGCAGGTCTAGCGGTGCCCCCTACGAGCAGTACTTC. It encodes CASRSSGAPYEQYF.

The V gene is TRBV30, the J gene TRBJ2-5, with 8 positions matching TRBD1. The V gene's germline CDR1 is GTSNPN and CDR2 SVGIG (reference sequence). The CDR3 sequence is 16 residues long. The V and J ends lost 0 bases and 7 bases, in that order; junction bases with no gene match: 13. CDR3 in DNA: TGTGCCTGGAGTGTAACTAGGACAGGGCTTAGGGGGACCCAGTACTTC. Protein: CAWSVTRTGLRGTQYF.

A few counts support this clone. CDR3 loop: CAWTQGGLGGYTF. The CDR3 DNA follows: TGTGCCTGGACCCAAGGAGGGTTGGGTGGCTACACCTTC. V is TRBV30 and J is TRBJ1-2; D is unclear. V gave up 4 bases and J gave up 7 bases, with 16 bases separating them. CDR3 length equals 13 residues. CDR1 is GTSNPN, CDR2 SVGIG, per germline (reference sequence).

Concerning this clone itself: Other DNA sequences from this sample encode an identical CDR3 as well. In DNA form, the CDR3 reads TGTGCCAGCAGTTTTCTGGATAGCAATCAGCCCCAGCATTTT. It yields the protein CASSFLDSNQPQHF. This rearrangement joins TRBV28 to TRBJ1-5; no firm D call. The germline V and J ends were trimmed by 3 bases and 0 bases, with 6 bases remaining between them. The CDR3 runs to 14 residues. CDR1 and CDR2 from the germline V gene are MDHEN and SYDVKM.

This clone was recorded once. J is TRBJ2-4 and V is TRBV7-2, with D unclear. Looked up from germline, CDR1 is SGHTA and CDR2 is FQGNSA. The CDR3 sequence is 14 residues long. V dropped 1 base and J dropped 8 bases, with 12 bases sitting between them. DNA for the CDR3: TGTGCCAGCAGCTTAGAGGCGATCGAGGACATTCAGTACTTC. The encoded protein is CASSLEAIEDIQYF.

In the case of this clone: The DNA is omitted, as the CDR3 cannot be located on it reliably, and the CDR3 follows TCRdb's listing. The CDR3 region is CATPFASGISSSYEQYF. The chain uses TRBV21-1 and TRBJ2-7; TRBD2 is the table's D call, not checked against the DNA. TRBV21-1 is a pseudogene locus. The CDR3 spans 17 amino acids, including both terminal residues.

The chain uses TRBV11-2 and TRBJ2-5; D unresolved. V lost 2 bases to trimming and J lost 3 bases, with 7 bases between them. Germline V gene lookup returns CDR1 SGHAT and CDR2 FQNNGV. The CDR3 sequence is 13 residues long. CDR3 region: CASSLFWEETQYF. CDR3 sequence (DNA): TGTGCCAGCAGCTTATTTTGGGAAGAGACCCAGTACTTC. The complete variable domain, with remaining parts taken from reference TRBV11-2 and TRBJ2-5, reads EAGVAQSPRYKIIEKRQSVAFWCNPISGHATLYWYQQILGQGPKLLIQFQNNGVVDDSQLPKDRFSAERLKGVDSTLKIQPAKLEDSAVYLCASSLFWEETQYFGPGTRLLVL.

The CDR3 DNA reads as TGTGCCAGCAGTGAAGTTTTCAGCGGCTCTGGAAACACCATATATTTT. Protein: CASSEVFSGSGNTIYF. This rearrangement joins TRBV2 to TRBJ1-3; D unresolved. Per germline, CDR1 SNHLY and CDR2 FYNNEI. V lost 1 base, J lost 0 bases, and 10 bases lay in between. This CDR3 has 16 amino acids.

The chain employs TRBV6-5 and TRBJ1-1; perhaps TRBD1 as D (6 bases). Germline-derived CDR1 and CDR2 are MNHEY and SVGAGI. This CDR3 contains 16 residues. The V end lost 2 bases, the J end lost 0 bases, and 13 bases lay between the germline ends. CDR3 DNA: TGTGCCAGCAGTTACAGGGTACAGGGCTTGAACACTGAAGCTTTCTTT. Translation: CASSYRVQGLNTEAFF.

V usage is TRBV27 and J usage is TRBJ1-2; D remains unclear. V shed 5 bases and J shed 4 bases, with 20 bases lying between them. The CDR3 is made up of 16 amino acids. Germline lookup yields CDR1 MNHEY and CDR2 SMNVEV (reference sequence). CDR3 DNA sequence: TGTGCCAGCAGTGAAGAGGGCCCTGGCGGGTTCTATGGCTACACCTTC. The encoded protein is CASSEEGPGGFYGYTF.

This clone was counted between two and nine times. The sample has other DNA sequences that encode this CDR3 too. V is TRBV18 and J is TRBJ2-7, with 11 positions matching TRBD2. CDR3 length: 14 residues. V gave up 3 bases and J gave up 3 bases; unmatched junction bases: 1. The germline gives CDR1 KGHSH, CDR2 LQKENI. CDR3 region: CASSPTSGDYEQYF. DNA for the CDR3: TGTGCCAGCTCACCGACTAGCGGGGACTACGAGCAGTACTTC.

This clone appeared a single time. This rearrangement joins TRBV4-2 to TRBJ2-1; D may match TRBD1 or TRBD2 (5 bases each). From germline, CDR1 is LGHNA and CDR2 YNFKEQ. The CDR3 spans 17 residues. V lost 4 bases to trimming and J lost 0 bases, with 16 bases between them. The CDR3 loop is CASSRLYEGSSYNEQFF. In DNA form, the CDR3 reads TGTGCCAGCAGCCGCCTGTATGAGGGGAGCTCCTACAATGAGCAGTTCTTC.

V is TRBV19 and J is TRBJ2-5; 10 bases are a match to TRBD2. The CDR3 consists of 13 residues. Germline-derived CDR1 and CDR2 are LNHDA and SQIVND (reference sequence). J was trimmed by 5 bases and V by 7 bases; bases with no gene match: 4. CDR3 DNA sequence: TGTGCCAGTAAGCGGGAGGGCCTGGAGACCCAGTACTTC. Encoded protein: CASKREGLETQYF.

DNA for the CDR3: TGTGCCAGCACGTTTTGGGACAGGAAAGAGACCCAGTACTTC. Its translation: CASTFWDRKETQYF. The chain employs TRBV7-9 and TRBJ2-5; 8 bases are a match to TRBD1. The CDR3 covers 14 residues. CDR1 SEHNR and CDR2 FQNEAQ come from the germline V gene (reference sequence). J gave up 3 bases and V 7 bases, and 7 bases lay outside the gene matches.